This TCR beta chain was captured in a study of CD8 T cells in ankylosing spondylitis. Findings of the study overall: Characteristic of ankylosing spondylitis blood, it appeared, was a TCR beta motif comprising several highly homologous variants.

In germline, CDR1 is SGDLS, CDR2 YYNGEE. Trimming took 1 base from V and 7 from J; bases not matched to a gene: 10. The CDR3 contains 15 residues. TCRdb recomputed calls from the 5' RACE reads with MiXCR, one row per CDR3 protein. The table includes 7,500 to 10,000 distinct CDR3 sequences, 5% to 6.5% detected once. This clonotype is labeled medium-sized. Its antigen is unidentified. The specimen was blood, either unsorted or a sorted T cell fraction (not recorded which). This TCR derives from a female donor with ankylosing spondylitis or in good health (not recorded which). The chain links TRBV9 to TRBJ2-7, with 8 bases that match TRBD2. Here the CDR3 reads CASSVSSGSGWEQYF. For the CDR3, the DNA is TGTGCCAGCAGCGTATCTAGCGGGTCAGGTTGGGAGCAGTACTTC. Variable domain in full (rest from reference TRBV9 and TRBJ2-7): DSGVTQTPKHLITATGQRVTLRCSPRSGDLSVYWYQQSLDQGLQFLIQYYNGEERAKGNILERFSAQQFPDLHSELNLSSLELGDSALYFCASSVSSGSGWEQYFGPGTRLTVT.